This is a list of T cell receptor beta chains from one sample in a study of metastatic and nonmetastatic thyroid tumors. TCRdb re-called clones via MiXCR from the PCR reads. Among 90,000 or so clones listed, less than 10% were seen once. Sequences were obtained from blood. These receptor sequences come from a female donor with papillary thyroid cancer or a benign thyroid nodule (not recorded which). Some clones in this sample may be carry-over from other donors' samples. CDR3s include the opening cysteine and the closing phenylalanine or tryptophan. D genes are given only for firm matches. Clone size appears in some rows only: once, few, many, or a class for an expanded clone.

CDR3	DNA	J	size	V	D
CASSQGQGQDSYEQYF	TGCGCCAGCAGCCAAGGGCAGGGCCAAGACTCCTACGAGCAGTACTTC	TRBJ2-7	NA	TRBV4-1	NA
CASSLASGGQDTQYF	TGTGCCAGCAGTTTAGCTAGCGGGGGTCAGGATACGCAGTATTTT	TRBJ2-3	many	TRBV28	TRBD2
CASSQEYGTPGDEQFF	TGTGCCAGCAGCCAAGAATACGGGACCCCTGGTGATGAGCAGTTCTTC	TRBJ2-1	many	TRBV4-2	NA
CASSQDRRGPQHF	TGCGCCAGCAGCCAAGATAGGAGGGGGCCCCAGCATTTT	TRBJ1-5	many	TRBV4-1	NA
CASSYSTDNEQFF	TGTGCCAGCAGTTACAGTACCGACAATGAGCAGTTCTTC	TRBJ2-1	many	TRBV6-5	NA
CASKLAGGPSGELFF	TGTGCCAGCAAGTTAGCGGGGGGGCCTAGCGGGGAGCTGTTTTTT	TRBJ2-2	NA	TRBV27	TRBD2
CASSIGDRAYEQYF	TGTGCCAGCAGTATCGGGGACAGGGCTTACGAGCAGTACTTC	TRBJ2-7	NA	TRBV6-1	TRBD1
CSAPGVTEAFF	TGCAGTGCTCCAGGGGTTACTGAAGCTTTCTTT	TRBJ1-1	NA	TRBV20-1	NA
CASSLGGLARYEQYF	TGTGCCAGCAGTTTAGGGGGACTAGCGCGTTACGAGCAGTACTTC	TRBJ2-7	many	TRBV12-3/TRBV12-4	TRBD2
CASLRGSSYNEQFF	TGTGCCAGCTTAAGGGGGAGCTCCTACAATGAGCAGTTCTTC	TRBJ2-1	many	TRBV2	NA
CAIEPSTQYEQYF	TGTGCGATCGAGCCAAGTACTCAATACGAGCAGTACTTC	TRBJ2-7	many	TRBV7-9	NA
CASSLVGSPLHF	TGTGCCAGCAGTTTGGTCGGCTCACCCCTCCACTTT	TRBJ1-6	many	TRBV12-3/TRBV12-4	NA
CASSLGDYNSPLHF	TGTGCCAGCAGTTTAGGGGACTATAATTCACCCCTCCACTTT	TRBJ1-6	many	TRBV12-3/TRBV12-4	NA
CASSAAAAGATNEKLFF	TGTGCCAGCAGCGCTGCAGCTGCAGGGGCAACTAATGAAAAACTGTTTTTT	TRBJ1-4	many	TRBV9	NA
CAWSRDPSTDTQYF	TGTGCCTGGAGCCGGGACCCCAGCACAGATACGCAGTATTTT	TRBJ2-3	few	TRBV30	NA
CASSVGPGQQETQYF	TGTGCCAGCAGCGTAGGGCCGGGACAGCAGGAGACCCAGTACTTC	TRBJ2-5	few	TRBV9	TRBD1
CASSDLGGGVQETQYF	TGTGCCAGCAGCGACCTTGGGGGAGGGGTGCAAGAGACCCAGTACTTC	TRBJ2-5	NA	TRBV5-6	TRBD2
CASSEPLTSGGGSYEQYF	TGTGCCAGCAGTGAGCCATTGACTAGCGGGGGGGGCTCCTACGAGCAGTACTTC	TRBJ2-7	many	TRBV6-1	TRBD2
CASMNPGWPSTDTQYF	TGCGCCAGCATGAATCCAGGGTGGCCCTCCACAGATACGCAGTATTTT	TRBJ2-3	few	TRBV10-2	NA
CSAPGTGIGGEQFF	TGCAGTGCTCCCGGGACAGGGATAGGGGGTGAGCAGTTCTTC	TRBJ2-1	many	TRBV20-1	TRBD1
CASSDETGYGETQYF	TGTGCCAGCAGTGATGAGACAGGGTATGGGGAGACCCAGTACTTC	TRBJ2-5	many	TRBV7-9	TRBD1
CASSRREYTGELFF	TGTGCCAGCAGTAGGCGGGAGTACACCGGGGAGCTGTTTTTT	TRBJ2-2	many	TRBV6-2/TRBV6-3	TRBD2
CASSQDRGWTGELFF	TGTGCCAGCAGCCAAGACAGGGGATGGACCGGGGAGCTGTTTTTT	TRBJ2-2	NA	TRBV3-1	NA
CASSSGRGGNTGELFF	TGTGCCAGCAGCTCCGGGCGGGGTGGGAACACCGGGGAGCTGTTTTTT	TRBJ2-2	many	TRBV5-5	NA
CASSEGVQDRDEKLFF	TGTGCCAGCAGCGAGGGGGTTCAAGACAGGGATGAAAAACTGTTTTTT	TRBJ1-4	NA	TRBV9	TRBD1
CASSENLYSGVGDIQYF	TGTGCCAGCAGTGAAAATTTATATAGCGGGGTGGGGGACATTCAGTACTTC	TRBJ2-4	NA	TRBV6-1	TRBD2
CASSLRTSQETQYF	TGTGCCAGCAGCTTGCGCACCTCCCAAGAGACCCAGTACTTC	TRBJ2-5	many	TRBV5-6	NA
CASSLLSHNSPLHF	TGTGCCAGCAGCTTGTTATCCCATAATTCACCCCTCCACTTT	TRBJ1-6	NA	TRBV5-4	NA
CASSEDRGWGEKLFF	TGTGCCAGCAGCGAAGATAGGGGTTGGGGTGAAAAACTGTTTTTT	TRBJ1-4	many	TRBV6-1	NA
CASSLLRGAGYNEQFF	TGTGCCAGCAGCTTACTTAGGGGGGCTGGCTACAATGAGCAGTTCTTC	TRBJ2-1	many	TRBV7-8	NA
CASSGQTTGGDTIYF	TGTGCCAGCAGCGGACAGACGACAGGAGGAGACACCATATATTTT	TRBJ1-3	many	TRBV7-6	NA
CASSSHESRNTGELFF	TGTGCCAGCAGCTCCCATGAATCTCGGAACACCGGGGAGCTGTTTTTT	TRBJ2-2	many	TRBV7-6	NA
CASSLGSSTSNQPQHF	TGTGCCAGTAGCCTAGGGAGCAGTACTAGCAATCAGCCCCAGCATTTT	TRBJ1-5	many	TRBV19	NA
CANPPQVRSYEQYF	TGTGCCAACCCGCCCCAGGTCCGGTCCTACGAGCAGTACTTC	TRBJ2-7	NA	TRBV18	NA
CSARTGSNQPQHF	TGCAGTGCTAGGACAGGGAGCAATCAGCCCCAGCATTTT	TRBJ1-5	many	TRBV20-1	TRBD1
CATSVGTRVYEQYF	TGTGCCACCTCTGTCGGGACTAGAGTCTACGAGCAGTACTTC	TRBJ2-7	many	TRBV6-2/TRBV6-3	TRBD2
CARTAMGSGNTIYF	TGTGCCCGGACAGCCATGGGCTCTGGAAACACCATATATTTT	TRBJ1-3	few	TRBV30	NA
CASRGASPLHF	TGTGCCAGCAGGGGGGCTTCACCCCTCCACTTT	TRBJ1-6	many	TRBV2	NA
CASSGTSGAYNEQFF	TGTGCCAGCAGCGGTACTAGCGGGGCCTACAATGAGCAGTTCTTC	TRBJ2-1	NA	TRBV9	TRBD2
CASSYGGTANYGYTF	TGTGCCAGCAGTTATGGAGGTACGGCTAACTATGGCTACACCTTC	TRBJ1-2	few	TRBV27	NA
CAISAGAHQPQHF	TGTGCCATCAGTGCCGGGGCACATCAGCCCCAGCATTTT	TRBJ1-5	many	TRBV10-3	NA
CASSPTGWEKLFF	TGCGCCAGCAGCCCAACAGGGTGGGAAAAACTGTTTTTT	TRBJ1-4	many	TRBV5-1	NA
CASSQGPRSNQPQHF	TGCGCCAGCAGCCAAGGGCCGCGTAGCAATCAGCCCCAGCATTTT	TRBJ1-5	many	TRBV4-1	NA
CATISGGPDTEAFF	TGTGCCACCATTTCGGGGGGCCCCGACACTGAAGCTTTCTTT	TRBJ1-1	many	TRBV27	NA
CASSDWGQSTDTQYF	TGTGCCAGCAGTGACTGGGGGCAAAGCACAGATACGCAGTATTTT	TRBJ2-3	many	TRBV2	NA
CASSSDLLAKNIQYF	TGTGCCAGCAGCTCTGACCTTCTAGCCAAAAACATTCAGTACTTC	TRBJ2-4	NA	TRBV7-2	NA
CASSSGQGVEKLFF	TGTGCCAGCAGTTCCGGACAGGGGGTGGAAAAACTGTTTTTT	TRBJ1-4	many	TRBV2	TRBD1
CASSHGQGVSYEQYF	TGTGCCAGCAGCCACGGACAGGGCGTCTCCTACGAGCAGTACTTC	TRBJ2-7	many	TRBV5-6	TRBD1
CASSESRVRLPQHF	TGTGCCAGCAGTGAATCCAGGGTGCGGTTGCCCCAGCATTTT	TRBJ1-5	few	TRBV2	NA
CASSQYNSPLHF	TGTGCCAGCAGCCAGTATAATTCACCCCTCCACTTT	TRBJ1-6	many	TRBV12-3/TRBV12-4	NA
CASTGRGYNEQFF	TGTGCCAGCACTGGACGAGGATACAATGAGCAGTTCTTC	TRBJ2-1	NA	TRBV6-2/TRBV6-3	NA
CASSRQTGESTDTQYF	TGCGCCAGCAGCCGCCAGACAGGGGAGAGCACAGATACGCAGTATTTT	TRBJ2-3	many	TRBV4-1	TRBD1
CASSQAATNSPLHF	TGTGCCAGCAGCCAGGCAGCTACCAATTCACCCCTCCACTTT	TRBJ1-6	many	TRBV3-1	NA